This TCR beta chain was identified in a study of T-cell reconstitution after alpha-beta-depleted transplantation in children. Study outcomes and limitations: Reports say that about two months after transplant, the alpha-beta T cells came out of several hundred graft clones that had expanded. Hyperexpanded clones declined; after one year, newly produced T cells mostly supplied diversity.

The V gene end was trimmed by 0 bases and the J gene end by 10 bases; junction bases not matched to a gene: 8. Looked up from germline, CDR1 is SGHVS and CDR2 is FNYEAQ. CDR3 size: 17 residues. Unique molecular identifiers were incorporated into the prepared TCRbeta library. TCRdb re-analysed the PCR reads in MiXCR, keeping a single row per CDR3 protein. The repertoire consists of 250,000 to 400,000 distinct CDR3 sequences, with around 25% occurring once and the leading ten covering about 10%. To note about this clonotype: Its antigen is as yet unknown.

The TCR comes from a male patient under 18 who had a stem cell transplant for acute lymphoblastic leukemia, so the T cells may come from the graft donor. The chain has TRBV7-6 and TRBJ2-1; 14 nucleotides agree with TRBD2. The source was PBMCs, mostly from graft donor cells, collected 180 days after TCRalphabeta/CD19-depleted stem cell transplant. The DNA of the CDR3 is TGTGCCAGCAGCTTAGCGTGGGGACTAGCGGGAGATATCGAGCAGTTCTTC. It codes for CASSLAWGLAGDIEQFF.